These T cell receptor beta chains were read from a single sample in a study of blood T cell repertoires in COVID-19. Profiling relied on immunoSEQ multiplex PCR, and the TCRdb table lists in-frame clones only, not all of them. The table has over 200,000 clones, approximately 80% seen once. The sequenced sample consisted of PBMCs or T cells enriched from blood (not recorded which). The receptors were gathered from a man in his 60s who had recovered from COVID-19. The CDR3 runs from the conserved cysteine through the conserved F or W. D genes are given only for firm matches. Clone size is stated in some rows and not others, as once, few, many or a class when expanded.

TRBV5-8,.,TRBJ1-1,.,TGTGCCAGCAGCCTGCCTACCATGAACACTGAAGCTTTCTTT,CASSLPTMNTEAFF
TRBV6-5,TRBD1,TRBJ1-6,.,TGTGCCAGCAAACGGGGACAGGGTGGTTCACCCCTCCACTTT,CASKRGQGGSPLHF
TRBV27,TRBD1,TRBJ2-6,once,TGTGCCAGCAGTTTGGCGTACAGGGGCTCTGGGGCCAACGTCCTGACTTTC,CASSLAYRGSGANVLTF
TRBV9,.,TRBJ1-2,.,TGTGCCAGCAGCGTAGGACAGTACGGCTACACCTTC,CASSVGQYGYTF
TRBV5-1,.,TRBJ2-5,.,TGCGCCAGCAGACCGGGACAACTCCAAGAGACCCAGTACTTC,CASRPGQLQETQYF
TRBV10-3,.,TRBJ1-5,.,TGTGCCATCATCAGGATAAGAGGGTTTTGGAGCAATCAGCCCCAGCATTTT,CAIIRIRGFWSNQPQHF
TRBV6-2/TRBV6-3,.,TRBJ2-3,.,TGTGCCAGCAGTTACGCGGACTCAAAAGTGGCGCAGTATTTT,CASSYADSKVAQYF
TRBV6-5,TRBD1,TRBJ1-1,.,TGTGCCAGCAGTTACGGACAGGTTAACACTGAAGCTTTCTTT,CASSYGQVNTEAFF
TRBV9,.,TRBJ1-1,.,TGTGCCAGCAGCGTAGGGGAGGGGGTGAACACTGAAGCTTTCTTT,CASSVGEGVNTEAFF
TRBV9,.,TRBJ1-1,few,TGTGCCAGCAGCGCGACAGGTAACTCTGGGGAAGCTTTCTTT,CASSATGNSGEAFF
TRBV18,.,TRBJ2-2,once,TGTGCCAGCTCAAAACAGGGCTCCACCGGGGAGCTGTTTTTT,CASSKQGSTGELFF
TRBV4-2,TRBD2,TRBJ2-1,.,TGTGCCAGCAGCCAAGATGGAGGCGGGGGGCAGAAGGATGAGCAGTTCTTC,CASSQDGGGGQKDEQFF
TRBV11-2,.,TRBJ2-3,once,TGTGCCAGCAGCTTAGATCTCCGGGACTGGAGCACAGATACGCAGTATTTT,CASSLDLRDWSTDTQYF
TRBV19,TRBD1,TRBJ1-4,.,TGTGCCAGTAGCAAGGGGGCTCTCGGTGAAAAACTGTTTTTT,CASSKGALGEKLFF
TRBV18,TRBD1,TRBJ1-4,.,TGTGCCAGCTCATGGGACAGGGGTTATGAAAAACTGTTTTTT,CASSWDRGYEKLFF
TRBV20-1,.,TRBJ1-2,.,TGCAGTGCTGGAAAGACAGCCATAACCTTC,CSAGKTAITF
TRBV19,.,TRBJ1-5,.,TGTGCCAGTAGCCCTATTCACAATCAGCCCCAGCATTTT,CASSPIHNQPQHF
TRBV5-6,TRBD1,TRBJ1-1,once,TGTGCCAGCAGCGGGTGGACAGGGGACCTTATGAACACTGAAGCTTTCTTT,CASSGWTGDLMNTEAFF
TRBV7-2,TRBD1,TRBJ2-4,.,TGTGCCAGCAGCCCTCAGACAGGGGAGAGGGACATTCAGTACTTC,CASSPQTGERDIQYF
TRBV3-1/TRBV3-2,.,TRBJ1-2,few,TGTGCCAGCAGCCAAGTCGACAGGCCCTATGGCTACACCTTC,CASSQVDRPYGYTF
TRBV7-3,.,TRBJ2-3,.,TGTGCCAGCAGCTTAATGGCAGTCACAGATACGCAGTATTTT,CASSLMAVTDTQYF
TRBV29-1,TRBD1,TRBJ1-3,.,TGCAGCGTTGACGGAACTGGGACAGGTGTTGGAAACACCATATATTTT,CSVDGTGTGVGNTIYF
TRBV19,TRBD2,TRBJ2-1,once,TGTGCCAGTAGTATTACCGGGACTAGCGGGGGGTTCAGCTCCTACAATGAGCAGTTCTTC,CASSITGTSGGFSSYNEQFF
TRBV7-9,.,TRBJ2-6,.,TGTGCCAGCAGCCCGGCATTCCGGGACATTCTCTCTGGGGCCAACGTCCTGACTTTC,CASSPAFRDILSGANVLTF
TRBV6-6,.,TRBJ2-6,.,TGTGCCAGCAGTTACGAGTCGGTCTCTGGGGCCAACGTCCTGACTTTC,CASSYESVSGANVLTF
TRBV7-2,.,TRBJ2-2,.,TGTGCCAGCAGCCTACAGGTTAACACCGGGGAGCTGTTTTTT,CASSLQVNTGELFF
TRBV7-9,TRBD1,TRBJ1-1,.,TGTGCCAGCAGTTCTTCCTCGTGGAGGGGGCGGGAAGCTTTCTTT,CASSSSSWRGREAFF
TRBV11-3,.,TRBJ1-1,.,TGTGCCAGCAGCGCGCGTTTATCAAACACTGAAGCTTTCTTT,CASSARLSNTEAFF
TRBV28,TRBD2,TRBJ2-2,few,TGTGCCAGCAGTTTATTTACTAGCGGGACCGGGGAGCTGTTTTTT,CASSLFTSGTGELFF
TRBV19,TRBD1,TRBJ1-1,.,TGTGCCAGTAGTACACGACAGGGGGCAAGCATGAACACTGAAGCTTTCTTT,CASSTRQGASMNTEAFF
TRBV9,.,TRBJ2-1,once,TGTGCCAGCAGCGTAGTCGGGAGCTCCTACAATGAGCAGTTCTTC,CASSVVGSSYNEQFF
TRBV30,.,TRBJ1-2,.,TGTGCCTGGAGTGTAAGGCGGACACCTAACTATGGCTACACCTTC,CAWSVRRTPNYGYTF